The rows below give T cell receptor beta chains drawn from one sample of a study of vaccination and CD4 T cells after COVID-19. Their cognate antigens are unknown. TCRdb re-analysed the PCR reads in MiXCR, keeping a single row per CDR3 protein. This sample has 11,000 to 15,000 distinct CDR3 sequences; 55% to 60% occur once, and the top ten carry about 14%. Specimen: CD4+ T cells from blood, cultured in vitro. These receptors were taken from a human donor who had recovered from COVID-19. CDR3s include the opening cysteine and the closing phenylalanine or tryptophan. Each record gives: D gene, J gene, clone size, V gene, CDR3 DNA, CDR3 protein. A D gene is named only where the DNA matches it firmly. For some rows the clone size is stated as once, few or many, or as a class when expanded; others skip it.

- TRBJ2-3 - TRBV7-3 TGTGCCAGCAGCTTAGCGAGACGGACAGATACGCAGTATTTT CASSLARRTDTQYF
TRBD2 TRBJ2-1 few TRBV7-2 TGTGCCAGCAGCTCGGGGGGGTGGGGCGGTGAGAATGAGCAGTTCTTC CASSSGGWGGENEQFF
TRBD1 TRBJ1-2 - TRBV6-1 TGTGCCAGCAGCCGGGACAGGGACGGCTACACCTTC CASSRDRDGYTF
TRBD2 TRBJ2-5 - TRBV12-3/TRBV12-4 TGTGCCAGCGGTACTAGCGGGAACCCGGAGACCCAGTACTTC CASGTSGNPETQYF
TRBD2 TRBJ2-7 - TRBV27 TGTGCCAGCAGTTCTAGTAGCGGGAGGCTATACGAGCAGTACTTC CASSSSSGRLYEQYF
TRBD2 TRBJ2-5 - TRBV7-9 TGTGCCAGCAGCTCCGGACTAGATTCGGCCCAGTACTTC CASSSGLDSAQYF
- TRBJ1-2 few TRBV20-1 TGCAGTGCTAGAAGTCAGGGGCACTATGGCTACACCTTC CSARSQGHYGYTF
- TRBJ1-5 - TRBV28 TGTGCCAGCAGTTTACTCAGTGCTAATCAGCCCCAGCATTTT CASSLLSANQPQHF
- TRBJ1-1 few TRBV18 TGTGCCAGCTCATTAGCCGACACTGAAGCTTTCTTT CASSLADTEAFF
- TRBJ2-1 - TRBV7-2 TGTGCCAGCAGCTCAGGGCTCTCCTTGGGCTACAATGAGCAGTTCTTC CASSSGLSLGYNEQFF
- TRBJ2-3 - TRBV7-3 TGTGCCAGCAGCGCGAGCGGGAGCACAGATACGCAGTATTTT CASSASGSTDTQYF
- TRBJ2-2 - TRBV5-8 TGTGCCAGCAGTTGGGAAACCGGGGAGCTGTTTTTT CASSWETGELFF
- TRBJ2-1 few TRBV5-1 TGCGCCAGCAGCTTGGGGGACTCGTCGGATGAGCAGTTCTTC CASSLGDSSDEQFF
- TRBJ2-3 few TRBV20-1 TGCAGTGCTAGTGCCAGCGGCCAGACCACAGATACGCAGTATTTT CSASASGQTTDTQYF
- TRBJ2-7 - TRBV7-8 TGTGCCAGCAGCTTAGGTCGTCGGAGCTCCTACGAGCAGTACTTC CASSLGRRSSYEQYF
- TRBJ1-2 - TRBV20-1 TGCAGTGCTAGAAATTCGCTGGAGGCCTATGGCTACACCTTC CSARNSLEAYGYTF
- TRBJ2-5 once TRBV24-1 TGTGCCACCAGTGACTCCGGGGGCCCGGGCGCGAAGACCCAGTACTTC CATSDSGGPGAKTQYF
- TRBJ2-6 few TRBV6-1 TGTGCCAGCAGTGACCACCTCGGGGGGCGACGCTCTGGGGCCAACGTCCTGACTTTC CASSDHLGGRRSGANVLTF
- TRBJ2-2 - TRBV6-4 TGTGCCAGCAGTCGACAGGCCGAAACCGGGGAGCTGTTTTTT CASSRQAETGELFF
- TRBJ1-1 - TRBV20-1 TGCAGTGCTAGCCCCCCAGGCATGAACACTGAAGCTTTCTTT CSASPPGMNTEAFF
TRBD1 TRBJ1-2 few TRBV2 TGTGCCAGCAGTGAAGAAGGGACAGTCTATGGCTACACCTTC CASSEEGTVYGYTF
TRBD1 TRBJ1-6 few TRBV27 TGTGCCAGCAGTTTATACAGGGGGAAGGATTCACCCCTCCACTTT CASSLYRGKDSPLHF
- TRBJ2-3 few TRBV6-2/TRBV6-3 TGTGCCAGCAGTTACTCGACGGGGGTAGGTGATACGCAGTATTTT CASSYSTGVGDTQYF
- TRBJ2-6 - TRBV6-1 TGTGCCAGCAGCAGAAGCTCTGGGGCCAACGTCCTGACTTTC CASSRSSGANVLTF
TRBD2 TRBJ2-1 - TRBV20-1 TGCAGTGCTTCCCCTAGCGGTTCATACAATGAGCAGTTCTTC CSASPSGSYNEQFF
- TRBJ1-5 - TRBV27 TGTGCCAGCAGTTCAGCCGAGGGAGGCAATCAGCCCCAGCATTTT CASSSAEGGNQPQHF
TRBD1 TRBJ1-2 few TRBV20-1 TGCAGTGCTAGAGAATGGGACAGTACCAACTATGGCTACACCTTC CSAREWDSTNYGYTF
TRBD2 TRBJ2-3 - TRBV20-1 TGCAGTGCCGCGAGACTAGCGGGGTCTCCAGATACGCAGTATTTT CSAARLAGSPDTQYF
- TRBJ1-1 - TRBV27 TGTGCCAGCAGCGGACGGTTGAACACTGAAGCTTTCTTT CASSGRLNTEAFF
- TRBJ2-5 - TRBV21-1 TGTGCCAGCAGCAAAGAGAGAATAGGGGGACTAGCGGTTTCGACCCAAGAGACCCAGTACTTC CASSKERIGGLAVSTQETQYF
- TRBJ2-2 few TRBV20-1 TGCAGTGCTATCCAAGGCACCGGGGAGCTGTTTTTT CSAIQGTGELFF